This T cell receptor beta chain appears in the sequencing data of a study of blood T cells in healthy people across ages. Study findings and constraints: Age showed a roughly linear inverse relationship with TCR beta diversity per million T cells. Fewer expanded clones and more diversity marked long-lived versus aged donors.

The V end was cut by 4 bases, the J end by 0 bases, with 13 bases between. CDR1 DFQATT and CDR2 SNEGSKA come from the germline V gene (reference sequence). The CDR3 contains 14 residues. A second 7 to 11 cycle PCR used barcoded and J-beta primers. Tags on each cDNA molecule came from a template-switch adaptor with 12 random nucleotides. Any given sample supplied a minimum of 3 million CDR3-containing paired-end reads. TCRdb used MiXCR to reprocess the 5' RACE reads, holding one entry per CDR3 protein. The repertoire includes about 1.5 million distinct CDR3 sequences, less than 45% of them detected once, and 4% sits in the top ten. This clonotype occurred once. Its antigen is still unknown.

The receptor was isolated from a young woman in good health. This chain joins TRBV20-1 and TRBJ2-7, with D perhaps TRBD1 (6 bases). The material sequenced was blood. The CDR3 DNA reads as TGCAGTGCTACGGGACACCGGAGCTCCTACGAGCAGTACTTC. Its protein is CSATGHRSSYEQYF.